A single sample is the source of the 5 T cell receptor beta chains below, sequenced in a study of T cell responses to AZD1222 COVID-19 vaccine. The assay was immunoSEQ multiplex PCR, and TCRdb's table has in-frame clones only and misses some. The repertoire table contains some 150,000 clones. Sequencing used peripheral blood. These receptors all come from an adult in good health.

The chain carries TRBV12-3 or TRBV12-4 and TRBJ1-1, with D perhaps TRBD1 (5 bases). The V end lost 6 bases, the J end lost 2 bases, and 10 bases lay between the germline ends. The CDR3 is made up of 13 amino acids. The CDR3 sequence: CASSRQTNTEAFF. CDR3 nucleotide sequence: TGTGCCAGCAGCAGACAGACTAACACTGAAGCTTTCTTT.

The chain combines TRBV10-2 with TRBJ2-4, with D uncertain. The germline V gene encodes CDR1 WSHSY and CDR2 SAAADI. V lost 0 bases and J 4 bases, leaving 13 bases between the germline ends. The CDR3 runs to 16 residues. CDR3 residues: CASSESHSLKKNIQYF. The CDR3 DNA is TGCGCCAGCAGTGAGTCTCACAGCCTCAAGAAAAACATTCAGTACTTC.

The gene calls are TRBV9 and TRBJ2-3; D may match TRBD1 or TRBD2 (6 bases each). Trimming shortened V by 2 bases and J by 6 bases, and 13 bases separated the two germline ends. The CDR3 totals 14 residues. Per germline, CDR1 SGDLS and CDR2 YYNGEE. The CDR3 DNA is TGTGCCAGCAGCGTTTCGGGGGCGGGGGATACGCAGTATTTT. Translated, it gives CASSVSGAGDTQYF.

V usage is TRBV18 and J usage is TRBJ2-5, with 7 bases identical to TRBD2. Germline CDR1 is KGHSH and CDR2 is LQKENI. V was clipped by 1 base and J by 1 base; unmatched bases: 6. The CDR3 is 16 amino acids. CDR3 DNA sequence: TGTGCCAGCTCACCACAAGCGGGGCCACTCCAAGAGACCCAGTACTTC. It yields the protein CASSPQAGPLQETQYF.

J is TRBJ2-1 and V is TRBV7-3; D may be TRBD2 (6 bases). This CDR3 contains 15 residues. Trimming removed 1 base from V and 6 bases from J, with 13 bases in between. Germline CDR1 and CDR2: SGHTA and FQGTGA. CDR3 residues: CASSLRAGGGNEQFF. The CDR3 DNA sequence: TGTGCCAGCAGCTTAAGAGCGGGTGGGGGCAATGAGCAGTTCTTC.